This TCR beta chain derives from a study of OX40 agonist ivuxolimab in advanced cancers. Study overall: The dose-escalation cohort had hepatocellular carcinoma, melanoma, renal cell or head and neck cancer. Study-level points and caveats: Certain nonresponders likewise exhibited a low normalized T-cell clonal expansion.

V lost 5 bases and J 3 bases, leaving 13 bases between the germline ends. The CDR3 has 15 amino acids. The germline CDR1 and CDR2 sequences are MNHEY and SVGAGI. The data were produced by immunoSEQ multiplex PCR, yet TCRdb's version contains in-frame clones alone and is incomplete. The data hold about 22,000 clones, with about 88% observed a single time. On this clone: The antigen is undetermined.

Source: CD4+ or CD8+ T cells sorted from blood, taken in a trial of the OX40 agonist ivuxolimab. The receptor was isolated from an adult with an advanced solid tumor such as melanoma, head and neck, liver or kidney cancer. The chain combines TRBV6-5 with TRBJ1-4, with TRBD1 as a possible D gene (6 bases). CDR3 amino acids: CASSTTGLSNEKLFF. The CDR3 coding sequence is TGTGCCAGCAGTACCACAGGGTTGTCTAATGAAAAACTGTTTTTT.